The present T cell receptor (beta chain) was sequenced within a study of OX40 agonist ivuxolimab in advanced cancers. About the research overall: Patients were infused with ivuxolimab every 2 weeks at 0.01 to 10 mg/kg. Anti-PD-1, anti-PD-L1 or anti-CTLA-4 therapy given earlier was allowed, and 35% to 50% had some.

The repertoire was sequenced with immunoSEQ multiplex PCR; TCRdb's copy has only in-frame clones and lacks some. The table shows around 64,000 clones, with 80% occurring only once. The TCR was taken from an adult with an advanced solid tumor such as melanoma, head and neck, liver or kidney cancer. The specimen was CD4+ or CD8+ T cells sorted from blood, collected in a trial of the OX40 agonist ivuxolimab.

DNA of the CDR3: TGTGCCAGCTCAACAGGGGGCAATCAGCCCCAGCATTTT. This translates into CASSTGGNQPQHF. The V gene is TRBV18, the J gene TRBJ1-5, with TRBD1 matching 7 bases. V lost 5 bases, J lost 2 bases, and 0 bases stayed unmatched. The germline CDR1 and CDR2 sequences are KGHSH and LQKENI. The CDR3 has 13 residues.